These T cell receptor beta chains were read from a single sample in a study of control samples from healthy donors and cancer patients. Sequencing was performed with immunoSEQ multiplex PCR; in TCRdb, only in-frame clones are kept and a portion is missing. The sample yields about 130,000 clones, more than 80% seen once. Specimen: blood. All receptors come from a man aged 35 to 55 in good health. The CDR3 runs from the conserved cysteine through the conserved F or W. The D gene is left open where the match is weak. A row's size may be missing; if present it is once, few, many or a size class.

cdr3_nt: TGCGCCAGCAGCTTGGAACCCGGGACAGGGGGCAAGTACGAAAAACTGTTTTTT; cdr3_aa: CASSLEPGTGGKYEKLFF; d_call: TRBD1; clone_size: .; cdr3_length: 18; j_call: TRBJ1-4; v_call: TRBV5-1
cdr3_nt: TGTGCCAGCAGCCCCTCTGGCGGGGGGGCCTCAGATACGCAGTATTTT; cdr3_aa: CASSPSGGGASDTQYF; d_call: TRBD2; clone_size: .; cdr3_length: 16; j_call: TRBJ2-3; v_call: TRBV7-3
cdr3_nt: TGTGCCAGCTCACCCGGGACTCTAGAGACCCAGTACTTC; cdr3_aa: CASSPGTLETQYF; d_call: .; clone_size: .; cdr3_length: 13; j_call: TRBJ2-5; v_call: TRBV18
cdr3_nt: TGTGCCAGCAGCGCCCTCCCGGGGGCCAACGTCCTGACTTTC; cdr3_aa: CASSALPGANVLTF; d_call: .; clone_size: few; cdr3_length: 14; j_call: TRBJ2-6; v_call: TRBV7-3
cdr3_nt: TGCGCCAGCAGTGAGTCCGACCGAGACAGGGGTCGAAATCAGCCCCAGCATTTT; cdr3_aa: CASSESDRDRGRNQPQHF; d_call: TRBD1; clone_size: .; cdr3_length: 18; j_call: TRBJ1-5; v_call: TRBV10-2
cdr3_nt: TGCGCCAGCAGTGACCCAGGGGGAGAGACCCAGTACTTC; cdr3_aa: CASSDPGGETQYF; d_call: TRBD1; clone_size: .; cdr3_length: 13; j_call: TRBJ2-5; v_call: TRBV10-2
cdr3_nt: TGTGCCTGGAGTACAGGGGTTTACTATGGCTACACCTTC; cdr3_aa: CAWSTGVYYGYTF; d_call: TRBD1; clone_size: .; cdr3_length: 13; j_call: TRBJ1-2; v_call: TRBV30
cdr3_nt: TGCAGTGCTAGTTTGGACAGCGCCTCGAACACCGGGGAGCTGTTTTTT; cdr3_aa: CSASLDSASNTGELFF; d_call: .; clone_size: .; cdr3_length: 16; j_call: TRBJ2-2; v_call: TRBV20-1
cdr3_nt: TGTGCCAGCAGTTACAGGGGACTGACCCTCAATGAGCAGTTCTTC; cdr3_aa: CASSYRGLTLNEQFF; d_call: .; clone_size: .; cdr3_length: 15; j_call: TRBJ2-1; v_call: TRBV6-5
cdr3_nt: TGTGCCAGTAGATTGACAGGGAGGGATGAAAAACTGTTTTTT; cdr3_aa: CASRLTGRDEKLFF; d_call: TRBD1; clone_size: .; cdr3_length: 14; j_call: TRBJ1-4; v_call: TRBV19